The clone carrying this T cell receptor beta chain was seen a few times. Antigen specificity is unknown. TCRdb reanalysed the RACE reads using MiXCR and keeps one entry per CDR3 protein. This table holds tens of thousands of distinct CDR3 sequences, roughly an eighth found once. The data were taken from a study of human T cells and chemical hapten exposure. Study-wide background: While the roughly 22-week study was under way, patients received diphenylcyclopropenone on the scalp every week. The patients, most of them female, presented with alopecia areata, totalis or universalis.

CDR1 MNHEY and CDR2 SVGAGI come from the germline V gene. The CDR3 totals 13 residues. Between the trimmed V and J ends, which lost 7 bases and 4 bases, there was a span of 12 bases. Points from the study as a whole: Compared with pre-sensitization or healthy control sets, expanded TCRs clustered more.

The time point here: patch test 3, about 24 weeks after DPC sensitization. Stated treatment: therapeutic diphenylcyclopropenone sensitization with weekly scalp DPC. Staff drew blood before applying each patch test. The gene calls are TRBV6-5 and TRBJ2-3, with D unclear. This sequence was found in a man younger than 45 with alopecia areata. Some clones in this sample may be carry-over from other donors' samples. The sample was whole blood, taken in connection with sensitization to the hapten diphenylcyclopropenone (DPC). CDR3 nucleotides: TGTGCCAGCACCCGACCTGGGGCAGATACGCAGTATTTT. This codes for CASTRPGADTQYF.